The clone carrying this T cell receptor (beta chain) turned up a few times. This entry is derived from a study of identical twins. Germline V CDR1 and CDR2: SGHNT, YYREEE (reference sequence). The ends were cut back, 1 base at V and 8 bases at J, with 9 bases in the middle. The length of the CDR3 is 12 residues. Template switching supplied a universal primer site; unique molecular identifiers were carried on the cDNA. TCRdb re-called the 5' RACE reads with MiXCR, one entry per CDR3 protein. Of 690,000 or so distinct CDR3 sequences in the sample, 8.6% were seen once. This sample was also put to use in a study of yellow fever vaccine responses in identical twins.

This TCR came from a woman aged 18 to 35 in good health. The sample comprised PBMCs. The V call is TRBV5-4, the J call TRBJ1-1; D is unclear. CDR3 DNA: TGTGCCAGCAGCTTGCCGGCAGCCGAAGCTTTCTTT. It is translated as CASSLPAAEAFF.